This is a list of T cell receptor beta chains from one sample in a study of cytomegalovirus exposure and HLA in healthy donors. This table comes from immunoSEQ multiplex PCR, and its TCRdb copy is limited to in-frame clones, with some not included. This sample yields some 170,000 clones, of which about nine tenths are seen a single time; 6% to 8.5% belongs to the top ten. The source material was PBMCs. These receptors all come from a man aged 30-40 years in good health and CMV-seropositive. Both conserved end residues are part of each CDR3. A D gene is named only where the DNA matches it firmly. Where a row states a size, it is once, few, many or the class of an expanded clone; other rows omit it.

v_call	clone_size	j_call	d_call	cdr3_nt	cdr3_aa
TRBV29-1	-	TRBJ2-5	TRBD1	TGCAGCGCAGACAGGGGAGGAGAGACCCAGTACTTC	CSADRGGETQYF
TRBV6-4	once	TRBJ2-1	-	TGTGCCAGCAGGCGACAGGAAAACTACAATGAGCAGTTCTTC	CASRRQENYNEQFF
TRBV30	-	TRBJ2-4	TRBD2	TGTGCCTGGAGCTCCCGGGCAGCCGGGGGGATTCAGTACTTC	CAWSSRAAGGIQYF
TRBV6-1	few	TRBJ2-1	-	TGTGCCAGCAGCAAGACCGAGTACAATGAGCAGTTCTTC	CASSKTEYNEQFF
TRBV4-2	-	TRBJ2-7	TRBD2	TGTGCCAGCAGCCAAGGGGCGAGGACTAGCGACTACGAGCAGTACTTC	CASSQGARTSDYEQYF
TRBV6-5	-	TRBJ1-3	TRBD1	TGTGCCAGCAGCCCCGACAGGGCTGGAAACACCATATATTTT	CASSPDRAGNTIYF
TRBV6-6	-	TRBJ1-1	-	TGTGCCAGCAGTCTACCCCGGGGGCTGAACACTGAAGCTTTCTTT	CASSLPRGLNTEAFF
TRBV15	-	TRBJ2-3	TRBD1	TGTGCCACCAGCAGAGTCGGGACAGGGCGAGCAGATACGCAGTATTTT	CATSRVGTGRADTQYF
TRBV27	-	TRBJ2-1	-	TGTGCCAGCAGTTTACGGGCAGGCTATGAGCAGTTCTTC	CASSLRAGYEQFF
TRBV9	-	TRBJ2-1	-	TGTGCCAGCAGCTCCACCTTGTCCGCGGGATCATACAATGAGCAGTTCTTC	CASSSTLSAGSYNEQFF
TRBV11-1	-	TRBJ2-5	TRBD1	TGTGCCAGCAGCCGGGACAGGGGAGAGACCCAGTACTTC	CASSRDRGETQYF
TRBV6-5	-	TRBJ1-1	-	TGTGCCACCTTTCAAACCACTGAAGCTTTCTTT	CATFQTTEAFF
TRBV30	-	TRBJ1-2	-	TGTGCCTGGAGTGGGGGAGCCCCAGACACGAAGGGGATCTATGGCTACACCTTC	CAWSGGAPDTKGIYGYTF
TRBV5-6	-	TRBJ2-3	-	TGTGCCAGCACCCCCTCCGGGGTTGTAGATACGCAGTATTTT	CASTPSGVVDTQYF
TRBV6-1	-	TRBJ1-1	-	TGTGCCAGCAGCGCCAGGGTTACTGAAGCTTTCTTT	CASSARVTEAFF
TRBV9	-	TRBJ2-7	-	TGTGCCAGCAGCGTTAGAGACAGGGAGGGGCAGTACTTC	CASSVRDREGQYF
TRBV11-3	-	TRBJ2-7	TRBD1	TGTGCCAGCAGCCGCTCAGAGGACAGGGCCTACGAGCAGTACTTC	CASSRSEDRAYEQYF
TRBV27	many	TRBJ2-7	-	TGTGCCACGGGACGGAACTCCTACGAGCAGTACTTC	CATGRNSYEQYF
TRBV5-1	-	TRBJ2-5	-	TGCGCCAGCAGGGTGGCCCATGGAGAGACCCAGTACTTC	CASRVAHGETQYF
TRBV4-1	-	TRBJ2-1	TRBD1	TGCGCCAGCAGCCAACTAGGGACAGAGTCCTGGTATGAGCAGTTCTTC	CASSQLGTESWYEQFF
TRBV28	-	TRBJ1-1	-	TGTGCCACAAAAGACAGCCTGAACACTGAAGCTTTCTTT	CATKDSLNTEAFF
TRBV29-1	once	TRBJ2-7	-	TGCAGCGCTTTGCGGGGAAACGAGCAGTACTTC	CSALRGNEQYF
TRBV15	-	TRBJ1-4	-	TGTGCCACCAGCAGCACCCGATTGATCCGAAATGAAAAACTGTTTTTT	CATSSTRLIRNEKLFF
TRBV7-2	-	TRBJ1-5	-	TGTGCCAGCAGCACAGAGACGGGTCAGCCCCAGCATTTT	CASSTETGQPQHF